These 19 T cell receptor beta chains were all obtained from the same sample, sequenced in a study of graft-versus-host responses after intestinal transplantation. TCRdb's table, derived via immunoSEQ multiplex PCR, lists solely in-frame clones and lacks some. The table shows 85,000 to 90,000 clones, with about 90% occurring only once. No antigen is known for these receptors. The source was unstimulated CD4+ T cells sorted from spleen or lymph node cells, collected before intestinal transplant. The receptors were sampled from a human donor who received an intestinal transplant.

The chain has TRBV10-1 and TRBJ2-3; D ambiguous. Germline V gene sequence: CDR1 WNHNN, CDR2 SYGVQD (reference sequence). The CDR3 has 15 residues. Trimming left V 0 bases short and J 0 bases short, with 7 bases between. CDR3 amino acids: CASSESLSSTDTQYF. In nucleotides, the CDR3 is TGCGCCAGCAGTGAGTCTCTTTCGAGCACAGATACGCAGTATTTT.

The gene calls are TRBV5-6 and TRBJ1-1; D uncertain. Looked up from germline, CDR1 is SGHDT and CDR2 is YYEEEE. V lost 0 bases, J lost 7 bases, and 10 bases lay in between. The CDR3 is 13 amino acids. CDR3 sequence (DNA): TGTGCCAGCAGCTTGGTCGGAGGCGTTGAAGCTTTCTTT. Translated: CASSLVGGVEAFF.

The V gene is TRBV4-1, the J gene TRBJ2-1; TRBD2 aligns across 15 bases. After removal of 1 base from V and 10 bases from J, the junction contained 2 bases not matched to a gene. In germline, CDR1 is MGHRA, CDR2 YSYEKL. The CDR3 runs to 15 residues. CDR3 in DNA: TGCGCCAGCAGCCAAGGGACTAGCGGGGGGGAAGAGCAGTTCTTC. The encoded protein is CASSQGTSGGEEQFF.

In regard to this clone: Other nucleotide sequences from this sample produce the same CDR3. This chain uses TRBV5-1 with TRBJ2-1; 9 bases align to TRBD2. V lost 2 bases and J lost 4; bases outside the gene matches: 1. Looked up from germline, CDR1 is SGHRS and CDR2 is YFSETQ. The CDR3 runs 14 residues. In DNA form, the CDR3 reads TGCGCCAGCAGCTTAAGCGGGGGGTACAATGAGCAGTTCTTC. Translation gives CASSLSGGYNEQFF.

The gene calls are TRBV6-6 and TRBJ1-1; a weak D match, TRBD1 (5 bases). The CDR3 contains 15 residues. Deletions cut 0 bases from V and 2 bases from J, with 10 bases between. Germline CDR1 reads MNHNY; CDR2 reads SVGAGI (reference sequence). The CDR3 DNA sequence: TGTGCCAGCAGTTACTCGGCAGGGAAAAACACTGAAGCTTTCTTT. Protein: CASSYSAGKNTEAFF.

The chain couples TRBV27 to TRBJ1-4; possible D gene TRBD1, 5 bases. The V end lost 5 bases, the J end lost 4 bases, and 17 bases lay between the germline ends. The germline V gene encodes CDR1 MNHEY and CDR2 SMNVEV (reference sequence). CDR3 length: 16 residues. The CDR3 coding sequence is TGTGCCAGCAGTCCCCCCCCGGGGGGGGGTAATGAAAAACTGTTTTTT. This sequence encodes CASSPPPGGGNEKLFF.

V and J are TRBV5-1 and TRBJ1-2; TRBD1 matches 7 bases. The CDR3 loop spans 12 amino acids. V was pared by 4 bases and J by 3 bases, with 0 bases of the junction left unmatched. CDR1 and CDR2 from the germline V gene are SGHRS and YFSETQ. CDR3 DNA: TGCGCCAGCAGCCAGGGGGACTATGGCTACACCTTC. It codes for CASSQGDYGYTF. Full variable domain (missing parts from reference TRBV5-1 and TRBJ1-2): KAGVTQTPRYLIKTRGQQVTLSCSPISGHRSVSWYQQTPGQGLQFLFEYFSETQRNKGNFPGRFSGRQFSNSRSEMNVSTLELGDSALYLCASSQGDYGYTFGSGTRLTVV.

The chain combines TRBV6-1 with TRBJ2-2; 9 bases map to TRBD2. Per the germline V gene, CDR1 is MNHNS and CDR2 is SASEGT. After removal of 3 bases from V and 6 bases from J, the junction contained 5 bases not matched to a gene. The CDR3 runs to 15 residues. The CDR3 DNA reads TGTGCCAGCAGTGAGGGACTAGCATTCCCCGGGGAGCTGTTTTTT. Encoded protein: CASSEGLAFPGELFF.

V gene TRBV19 combines with J gene TRBJ1-5; no clear D. Trimming took 3 bases from V and 0 from J, leaving 6 bases between them. CDR1 is LNHDA and CDR2 is SQIVND in the germline V gene (reference sequence). The CDR3 spans 14 residues. The CDR3 region is CASSMEGSNQPQHF. As DNA, the CDR3 is TGTGCCAGTAGTATGGAGGGTAGCAATCAGCCCCAGCATTTT.

This clone has just a few counts. Other nucleotide sequences from this sample produce the same CDR3. V gene TRBV6-1 combines with J gene TRBJ1-5, with TRBD1 matching over 8 bases. This CDR3 has 13 amino acids. After removal of 4 bases from V and 5 bases from J, the junction contained 1 base not matched to a gene. Germline V gene sequence: CDR1 MNHNS, CDR2 SASEGT. CDR3 region: CASSGQGYQPQHF. The CDR3 DNA is TGTGCCAGCAGTGGACAGGGGTATCAGCCCCAGCATTTT.

The chain uses TRBV25-1 and TRBJ2-7; D possibly corresponds to TRBD1 (5 bases). V was shortened by 1 base and J by 12 bases, with 13 bases between the two germline ends. CDR1 MGHDK and CDR2 SYGVNS come from the germline V gene. There are 12 residues in the CDR3. CDR3: CASSESSTDPYF. In DNA, the CDR3 is TGTGCCAGCAGTGAATCGTCGACAGACCCGTACTTC.

V is TRBV19 and J is TRBJ1-5, with D perhaps matching TRBD1 (5 bases). The CDR3 length is 15 residues. Trimming cost V 5 bases and J 5 bases, with 16 bases left between them. CDR1 LNHDA and CDR2 SQIVND come from the germline V gene (reference sequence). The CDR3 coding sequence is TGTGCCAGTAGTTTGATGGACATCCACGATCAGCCCCAGCATTTT. It codes for CASSLMDIHDQPQHF.

The genes are TRBV7-9 and TRBJ2-6; TRBD1 matches 8 bases. The CDR3 has 15 residues. V dropped 4 bases and J dropped 2; count of bases not matched to a gene: 1. From germline, CDR1 is SEHNR and CDR2 FQNEAQ (reference sequence). CDR3 sequence reads: CASSSQGAGANVLTF. CDR3 DNA: TGTGCCAGCAGCTCACAGGGGGCTGGGGCCAACGTCCTGACTTTC. The full variable domain, with the rest looked up from reference TRBV7-9 and TRBJ2-6, is DTGVSQNPRHKITKRGQNVTFRCDPISEHNRLYWYRQTLGQGPEFLTYFQNEAQLEKSRLLSDRFSAERPKGSFSTLEIQRTEQGDSAMYLCASSSQGAGANVLTFGAGSRLTVL.

This sequence joins TRBV29-1 and TRBJ2-5; a weak D match, TRBD1 (6 bases). The CDR3 has 13 residues. Trimming left V 7 bases short and J 1 base short, with 13 bases between. Germline CDR1 is SQVTM and CDR2 is ANQGSEA. For the CDR3, the DNA is TGCAGCGGGGGGCCCACTATCCAAGAGACCCAGTACTTC. It is translated as CSGGPTIQETQYF.

The chain combines TRBV14 with TRBJ2-1; 8 bases are a match to TRBD2. The CDR3 has 13 amino acids. Germline V CDR1 and CDR2: SGHDN, FVKESK. V shed 4 bases, J shed 7 bases, and the junction held 3 bases outside the gene matches. CDR3 residues: CASSRLARNEQFF. In DNA form, the CDR3 reads TGTGCCAGCAGCCGACTAGCGAGGAATGAGCAGTTCTTC.

This chain joins TRBV18 and TRBJ1-5; D might be TRBD1 (6 bases). The CDR3 is made up of 18 amino acids. From germline, CDR1 is KGHSH and CDR2 LQKENI. Trimming shortened V by 2 bases and J by 2 bases, and 19 bases separated the two germline ends. The DNA of the CDR3 is TGTGCCAGCTCACCAAGTATAGGAACAGGGAAGGGCAATCAGCCCCAGCATTTT. As protein: CASSPSIGTGKGNQPQHF.

J is TRBJ2-1 and V is TRBV7-3; tentative D call: TRBD2 (7 bases). V was trimmed by 7 bases and J by 8 bases, leaving 15 bases between them. This CDR3 spans 13 amino acids. CDR1 SGHTA and CDR2 FQGTGA come from the germline V gene. The CDR3 nucleotides read TGTGCCAGCACGAGGGGGGGCGGAGATGAGCAGTTCTTC. Translating gives CASTRGGGDEQFF.

The chain has TRBV7-2 and TRBJ2-1, with D possibly matching TRBD2 (5 bases). The CDR3 totals 15 residues. Germline CDR1 and CDR2: SGHTA and FQGNSA. V was trimmed by 2 bases and J by 8 bases, leaving 16 bases between them. Here the CDR3 reads CASSLRSGVFYEQFF. CDR3 in DNA: TGTGCCAGCAGCTTACGGTCCGGGGTTTTCTATGAGCAGTTCTTC. The full variable domain, its missing parts supplied by reference TRBV7-2 and TRBJ2-1, is GAGVSQSPSNKVTEKGKDVELRCDPISGHTALYWYRQSLGQGLEFLIYFQGNSAPDKSGLPSDRFSAERTGGSVSTLTIQRTQQEDSAVYLCASSLRSGVFYEQFFGPGTRLTVL.

The chain is built from TRBV6-5 and TRBJ1-6; 7 bases are shared with TRBD1. The V segment lost 2 bases and the J segment 5 bases; nucleotides outside the gene matches: 6. CDR3 size: 16 residues. Germline CDR1 reads MNHEY; CDR2 reads SVGAGI. The CDR3 spells CASSYVTGVDNSPLHF. For the CDR3, the DNA is TGTGCCAGCAGTTACGTTACAGGGGTCGATAATTCACCCCTCCACTTT.